This T cell receptor beta chain came from a study of blood T cell repertoires in COVID-19. About the research overall: Researchers got acute and convalescent COVID-19 samples from the United States, Italy and Spain. T cells, B-cell-depleted T cells, or PBMCs supplied cDNA or gDNA.

Measured with immunoSEQ multiplex PCR; TCRdb has only the in-frame clones, and not every one. This sample has some 210,000 clones, with approximately 88% found just once. Participants were aged about 18 to 100 years from about 25 US areas. Cohorts were determined from participant-reported clinical history. Germline-derived CDR1 and CDR2 are SGDLS and YYNGEE. Trimming shortened V by 4 bases and J by 8 bases, and 16 bases separated the two germline ends. The CDR3 consists of 14 residues. The rearrangement uses TRBV9 and TRBJ2-1, with a weak D call TRBD1 (6 bases). Sequenced input: PBMCs or T cells enriched from blood (not recorded which). The TCR was taken from a man between 18 and 29 years old with acute COVID-19. The CDR3 protein is CASSPKQGGYEQFF. CDR3 DNA: TGTGCCAGCAGCCCGAAACAGGGTGGGTATGAGCAGTTCTTC.